This TCR beta chain was documented in a study of CD8+CD57+ T cells in acquired aplastic anemia. Study-level points and caveats: Found in both controls and patients were some 31 CD8+ CDR3 sequences. Patients were compared with controls for CD8+ Simpson's diversity, and no significant difference emerged.

Patients selected for sequencing had displayed CD8+CD57+ cell expansion by flow cytometry. The patients all had a severe acquired aplastic anemia diagnosis. CDR3 and TCR beta VDJ profiling relied on a genomic DNA template. MiXCR, run by TCRdb on the reads, gives a single entry per CDR3 protein. The sample contains 210,000 or so distinct CDR3 sequences, around 50% of which appear only once. The CDR3 totals 15 residues. This clonotype was seen more than once but under ten times. Its matching antigen is unknown. This sequence was found in a human donor with aplastic anemia. This chain connects TRBV12-3 or TRBV12-4 to TRBJ2-3; D may be TRBD1 (6 bases). The DNA end lines up better with TRBJ1-5; the J call may be wrong. The specimen sequenced was sorted CD4+, CD8+, or CD8+CD57+ T cells (not recorded which) from PBMCs. The CDR3 is CASKSVGGGTDTQHF. The CDR3 region has the DNA TGTGCCAGCAAGTCAGTTGGGGGCGGCACAGATACGCAGCATTTT.